This TCR beta chain was observed in a study of T cell repertoires in cytomegalovirus infection. This clonotype has a handful of counts. V was clipped by 0 bases and J by 8 bases, with 5 bases between them. Germline V gene lookup returns CDR1 LNHDA and CDR2 SQIVND (reference sequence). This CDR3 region has 12 residues. Each CDR3 protein gets one entry after TCRdb re-called the reads with MiXCR. The table has some 390,000 distinct CDR3 sequences, 15% to 20% seen once. The sequencing sample was made of PBMCs. The receptor's source is a human donor in good health (CMV status not recorded). Some clones in this sample may be carry-over from other donors' samples. This sequence joins TRBV19 and TRBJ2-4; D gene unclear. The CDR3 DNA reads as TGTGCCAGTAGTATAGAGGGGTACATTCAGTACTTC. It encodes CASSIEGYIQYF.